The clone carrying this TCR beta chain has more than one count but fewer than ten. This sample is part of a study of circulating CD8 cells and anti-PD-1 response in melanoma. Live CD3+CD8+TCRalphabeta+ cells were sorted into four subsets by PD-1 and/or TIGIT. TCR libraries were prepared from around 15 ng of total RNA with the QIAseq Immune Repertoire TCR panel. TCRdb ran MiXCR on the reads and lists one entry per CDR3 protein. The sample lists some 530 distinct CDR3 sequences, 8% to 9.5% occurring once. CDR1 and CDR2 from the germline V gene are DFQATT and SNEGSKA (reference sequence). The CDR3 is 16 residues long. Losses at the gene ends were 0 bases for V and 4 bases for J; bases not matched to a gene: 6.

This chain uses TRBV20-1 with TRBJ1-5; 10 positions match TRBD1. This TCR derives from a human donor with melanoma. The sample was CD8+ T cells from PBMCs, taken at baseline or after one month of anti-PD-1 therapy (not recorded which). CDR3 amino acids: CSAREVGQGLNQPQHF. The CDR3 nucleotides are TGCAGTGCTAGAGAGGTGGGACAGGGGTTGAATCAGCCCCAGCATTTT.